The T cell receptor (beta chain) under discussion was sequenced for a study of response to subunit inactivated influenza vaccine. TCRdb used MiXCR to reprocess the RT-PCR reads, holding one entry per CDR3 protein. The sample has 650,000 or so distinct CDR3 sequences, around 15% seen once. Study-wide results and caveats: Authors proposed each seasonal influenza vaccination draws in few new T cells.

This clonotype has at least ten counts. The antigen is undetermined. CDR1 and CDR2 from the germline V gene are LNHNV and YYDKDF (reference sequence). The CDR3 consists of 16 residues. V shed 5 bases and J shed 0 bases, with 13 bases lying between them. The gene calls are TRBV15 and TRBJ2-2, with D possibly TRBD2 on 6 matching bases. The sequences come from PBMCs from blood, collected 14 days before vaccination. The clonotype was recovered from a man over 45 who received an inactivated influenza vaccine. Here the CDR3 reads CATSGRRVTNTGELFF. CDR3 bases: TGTGCCACCAGCGGACGGAGGGTTACGAACACCGGGGAGCTGTTTTTT. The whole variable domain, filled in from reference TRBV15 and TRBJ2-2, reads DAMVIQNPRYQVTQFGKPVTLSCSQTLNHNVMYWYQQKSSQAPKLLFHYYDKDFNNEADTPDNFQSRRPNTSFCFLDIRSPGLGDTAMYLCATSGRRVTNTGELFFGEGSRLTVL.